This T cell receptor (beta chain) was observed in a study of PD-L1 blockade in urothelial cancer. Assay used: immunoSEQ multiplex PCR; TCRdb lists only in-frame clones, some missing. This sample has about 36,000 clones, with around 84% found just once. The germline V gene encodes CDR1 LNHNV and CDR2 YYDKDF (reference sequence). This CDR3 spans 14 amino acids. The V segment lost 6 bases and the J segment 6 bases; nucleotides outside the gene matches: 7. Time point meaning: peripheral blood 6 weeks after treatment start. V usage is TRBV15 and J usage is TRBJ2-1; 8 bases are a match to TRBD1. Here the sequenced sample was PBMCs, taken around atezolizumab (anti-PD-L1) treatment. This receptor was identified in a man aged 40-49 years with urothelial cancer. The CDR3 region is CATRPLTGANEQFF. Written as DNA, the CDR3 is TGTGCCACCAGGCCTCTGACAGGGGCCAATGAGCAGTTCTTC.